The source of this T cell receptor beta chain is a study of T cell responses to AZD1222 COVID-19 vaccine. Regarding this clone: Its specificity is unknown.

Study-level findings and limits: The number of AZD1222 recipients seropositive at baseline was only six.

This CDR3 comprises 15 residues. Germline values: CDR1 MNHNY, CDR2 SVGAGI (reference sequence). Unmatched junction bases numbered 10, after V lost 9 bases and J lost 2 bases. Clones were read by immunoSEQ multiplex PCR, and TCRdb kept only the in-frame ones, dropping some. The sample lists more than 150,000 clones, 75% to 90% occurring once. The TCR comes from an adult in good health. The V call is TRBV6-6, the J call TRBJ2-7, with 10 bases lining up with TRBD1. The sample here was peripheral blood, taken on day 0 of MenACWY control vaccination. The CDR3 here is CASTNPGTGAYEQYF. The CDR3 nucleotides are TGTGCCAGTACAAACCCCGGGACAGGGGCCTACGAGCAGTACTTC.